The following is a T cell receptor (beta chain) sequence with its context. The antigen is not known. The data stem from a study of Ad26.COV2.S vaccination and SARS-CoV-2 variants. Overall study context: The donor participated in the COV1001 trial, in its Ad26.COV2.S arm.

Study-wide findings and caveats: The analyses of TCR breadth and depth may have understated the size of total T cell responses. Comparable non-spike TCR breadth was observed in vaccine and placebo recipients.

The treatment here: approximately 18 received Ad26.COV2.S at low or high dose, single or two shots; 5 received placebo; per-sample allocation not given. Material that was analyzed had been drawn on day 63 after the first vaccine or placebo injection. The vaccine antigen was prefusion-stabilized Wuhan SARS-CoV-2 spike. Produced via immunoSEQ multiplex PCR; TCRdb's table is partial and in-frame only. The repertoire holds some 290,000 clones, with about 86% as singletons. The V end was cut by 2 bases, the J end by 0 bases, with 10 bases between. Germline CDR1 is SQVTM and CDR2 is ANQGSEA. The CDR3 totals 14 residues.

This receptor was identified in a person aged 18 to 65 who received the Ad26.COV2.S COVID-19 vaccine or a placebo. The chain is built from TRBV29-1 and TRBJ1-1, with D perhaps TRBD1 (5 bases). The sample in question was peripheral blood, obtained in a trial of Ad26.COV2.S vaccine versus placebo. In DNA, the CDR3 is TGCAGCGTTGAATGGGGGTCAATGAACACTGAAGCTTTCTTT. It translates to CSVEWGSMNTEAFF.